The entry below gives a single T cell receptor beta chain sequence along with its context. Original processing methods: Counts of nucleated cells, estimated from reference gene primer amplification, were obtained. The repertoire was sequenced with immunoSEQ multiplex PCR; TCRdb's copy has only in-frame clones and lacks some. Clone size and the V and J calls come from that table; the DNA yielded D and trimming. The table lists around 150,000 clones, over 60% of them singletons, with more than 3% in the top ten. These data originate in a study of blood T cell repertoires in COVID-19. Overall study: COVID-19 samples, acute and convalescent, were from the United States, Italy and Spain. Sample material is recorded as cDNA or gDNA derived from T cells, B-cell-depleted T cells, or PBMCs.

Trimming at V came to 0 bases and at J to 9 bases, leaving 10 bases not matched to a gene. The length of the CDR3 is 16 residues. Germline-derived CDR1 and CDR2 are LGHNA and YNFKEQ. The clonotype comes from a woman aged 80 or older with acute or convalescent COVID-19. The sample was peripheral blood. This chain connects TRBV4-2 to TRBJ2-2; 7 nucleotides align to TRBD1. The DNA of the CDR3 is TGTGCCAGCAGCCAAGATCCTCGAGGGGGCAACCGGGAGCTGTTTTTT. This encodes CASSQDPRGGNRELFF.